This TCR beta chain emerged from a study of OX40 agonist ivuxolimab in advanced cancers. Study in general: Patients were treated with ivuxolimab, an agonistic anti-OX40 (CD134) antibody. Patients undergoing dose escalation presented with hepatocellular carcinoma, melanoma, renal cell or head and neck cancer. Averaging roughly 60 years in age, with a range of roughly 23 to 85, the cohort was about 83% male.

About this clone itself: Its antigen is not known.

General study points: The mean number of expanded clones was higher in CD8+ T cells than in CD4+.

This CDR3 is built from 13 residues. The germline V gene encodes CDR1 SEHNR and CDR2 FQNEAQ (reference sequence). V lost 5 bases, J lost 7 bases, and 6 bases stayed unmatched. Clones were sequenced by immunoSEQ multiplex PCR, and TCRdb holds only the in-frame ones, with some missing. Counted here are roughly 80,000 clones, roughly four fifths occurring once; the ten biggest clones make up 1.5% to 2%. The sequence came from an adult with an advanced solid tumor such as melanoma, head and neck, liver or kidney cancer. The sample here was CD4+ or CD8+ T cells sorted from blood, taken in a trial of the OX40 agonist ivuxolimab. The rearrangement uses TRBV7-9 and TRBJ2-7; 9 bases align to TRBD1. DNA of the CDR3: TGTGCCAGCAGCCCTCTGACAGGGGGAGAGCAGTACTTC. As protein: CASSPLTGGEQYF.